Following are 2 T cell receptor beta chains from one sample sequenced in a study of cytomegalovirus exposure and HLA in healthy donors. The PCR made use of 60 Vbeta and 13 Jbeta primers. Only in-frame clones appear in the TCRdb table, and some are missing; sequencing was by immunoSEQ multiplex PCR. The sample shows over 100,000 clones, 77% of them seen only once. Material for sequencing was PBMCs. These receptors were collected from a male donor in good health and CMV-seropositive.

CDR3 nucleotides: TGTGCCAGCAGCCCAGGAAGGAGCGGAGCCTACAATGAGCAGTTCTTC. Its protein is CASSPGRSGAYNEQFF. This chain connects TRBV11-2 to TRBJ2-1, with D possibly matching TRBD2 (5 bases). Trimming cost V 5 bases and J 2 bases, with 16 bases left between them. The CDR3 runs 16 residues. In germline, CDR1 is SGHAT, CDR2 FQNNGV.

V gene TRBV18 combines with J gene TRBJ2-2; no definite D call. Trimming cost V 6 bases and J 3 bases, with 5 bases left between them. The CDR3 consists of 12 residues. Germline CDR1 reads KGHSH; CDR2 reads LQKENI. CDR3 amino acids: CASSVDTGELFF. The CDR3, as DNA: TGTGCCAGCTCCGTCGACACCGGGGAGCTGTTTTTT.